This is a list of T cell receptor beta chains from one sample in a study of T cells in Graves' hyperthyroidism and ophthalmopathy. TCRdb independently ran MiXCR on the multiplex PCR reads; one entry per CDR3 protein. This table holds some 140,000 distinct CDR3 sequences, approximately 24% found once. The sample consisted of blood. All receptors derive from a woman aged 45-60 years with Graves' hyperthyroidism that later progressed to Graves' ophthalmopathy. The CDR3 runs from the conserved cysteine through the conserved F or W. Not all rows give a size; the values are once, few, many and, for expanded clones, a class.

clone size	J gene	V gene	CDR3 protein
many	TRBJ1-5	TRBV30	CAWTRGADQPQHF
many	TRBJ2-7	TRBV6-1	CASSDWGADEQYF
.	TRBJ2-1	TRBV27	CASSVAGGWYNEQFF
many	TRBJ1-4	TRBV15	CATRRQSTNEKLFF
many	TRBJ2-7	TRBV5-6	CASSGQYSYEQYF
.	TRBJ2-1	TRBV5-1	CASSSTSAGVWTEQFF
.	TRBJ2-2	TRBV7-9	CASSPGGTTSGSSTGELFF
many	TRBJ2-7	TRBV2	CASRRGTSGRSVEQYF
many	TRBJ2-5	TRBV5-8	CASSTRLAGGQETQYF
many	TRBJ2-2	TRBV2	CASSGQGAGTGELFF
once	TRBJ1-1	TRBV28	CASSWTLNTEAFF
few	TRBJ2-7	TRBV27	CASRSGGWYEQYF
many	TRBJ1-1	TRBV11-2	CASSFPLRGPEAFF
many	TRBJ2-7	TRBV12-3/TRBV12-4	CASSFLDRGNYEQYF
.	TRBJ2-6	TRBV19	CATSGQGFGANVLTF
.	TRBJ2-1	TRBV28	CASSSRSWRASGSYNEQFF
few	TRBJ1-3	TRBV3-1	CASSRVGNTIYF
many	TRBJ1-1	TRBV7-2	CASSSGGGIRTEAFF
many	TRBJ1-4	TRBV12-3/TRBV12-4	CASSMQGGREKLFF
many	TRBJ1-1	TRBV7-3	CASSLTPGEAFF
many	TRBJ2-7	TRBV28	CASSSSGSTYEQYF
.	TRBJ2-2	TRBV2	CASSRMGQGTGELSF
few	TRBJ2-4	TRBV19	CASSMGQLNIQYF
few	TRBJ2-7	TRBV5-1	CASIFNYEQYF
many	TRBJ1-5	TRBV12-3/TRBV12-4	CASSLVVSGELSNQPQHF
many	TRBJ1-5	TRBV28	CASSFSIGAQHF
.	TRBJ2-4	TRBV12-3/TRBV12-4	CASSSTGVPGIQYF
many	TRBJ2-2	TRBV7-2	CASSYRTGELFF
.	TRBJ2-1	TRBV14	CASSQAGLAGGFSNNEQFF
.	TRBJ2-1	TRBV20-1	CSPSGSSYNEQFF
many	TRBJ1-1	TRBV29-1	CSVSRTGTDTEAFF
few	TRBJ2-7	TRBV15	CATSREGLAGGPKEEQYF
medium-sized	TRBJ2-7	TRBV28	CASSLGLASYEQYF
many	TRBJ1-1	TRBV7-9	CASSLGVATEAFF
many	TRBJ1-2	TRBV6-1	CASSEYRESYGYTF
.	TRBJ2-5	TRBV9	CASSVGGTRETQYF
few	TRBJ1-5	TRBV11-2	CASSKDRGNQPQHF
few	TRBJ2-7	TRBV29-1	CSVRADDYEQYF
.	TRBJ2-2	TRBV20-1	CSATGTAVNPGELFF
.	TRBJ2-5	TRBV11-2	CASSLSTSGGGETQCF